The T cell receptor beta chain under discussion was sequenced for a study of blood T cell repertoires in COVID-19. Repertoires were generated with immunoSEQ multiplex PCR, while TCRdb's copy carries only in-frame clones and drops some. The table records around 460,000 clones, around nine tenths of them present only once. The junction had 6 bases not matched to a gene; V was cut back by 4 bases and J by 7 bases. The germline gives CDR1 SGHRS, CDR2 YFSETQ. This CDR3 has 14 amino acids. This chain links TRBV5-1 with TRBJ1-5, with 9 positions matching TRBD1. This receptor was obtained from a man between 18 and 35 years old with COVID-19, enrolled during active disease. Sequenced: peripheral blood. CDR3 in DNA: TGCGCCAGCAGCCAGACAGGGGGAGGCCAGCCCCAGCATTTT. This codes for CASSQTGGGQPQHF.